This T cell receptor beta chain stems from a study of blood T cell repertoires in COVID-19. Study context: Collection of acute and convalescent COVID-19 samples took place in the United States, Italy and Spain.

Only in-frame clones appear in the TCRdb table, and some are missing; sequencing was by immunoSEQ multiplex PCR. The sample carries nearly 50,000 clones, over 65% recorded once. The germline V gene encodes CDR1 SGDLS and CDR2 YYNGEE. Trimming cost V 6 bases and J 6 bases; bases outside gene matches: 9. The CDR3 length is 15 residues. This clone has only one observation. This clonotype was sampled from a woman in her sixties or seventies with acute or convalescent COVID-19. The chain links TRBV9 to TRBJ2-1, with 10 bases lining up with TRBD1. Sequenced material: peripheral blood. The CDR3 region has the DNA TGTGCCAGCAACCCCGGGACAGGGGCCGCCAATGAGCAGTTCTTC. Protein sequence: CASNPGTGAANEQFF.